A single sample is the source of the 4 T cell receptor beta chains below, sequenced in a study of blood T cell repertoires in COVID-19. Profiling relied on immunoSEQ multiplex PCR, and the TCRdb table lists in-frame clones only, not all of them. Among roughly 290,000 clones listed, approximately 86% were seen once. Specimen: peripheral blood. The receptors were gathered from a woman aged 30 to 39 who had recovered from COVID-19.

V is TRBV7-2 and J is TRBJ1-5; possible D gene TRBD1, 5 bases. The V end lost 5 bases, the J end lost 5 bases, and 13 bases lay between the germline ends. Per the germline V gene, CDR1 is SGHTA and CDR2 is FQGNSA. This CDR3 is 14 amino acids long. In DNA form, the CDR3 reads TGTGCCAGCAGCCCGACAGCTTTCTATCAGCCCCAGCATTTT. Its protein is CASSPTAFYQPQHF.

The chain is built from TRBV5-4 and TRBJ1-4; no firm D call. The CDR3 has 15 amino acids. Germline CDR1 reads SGHNT; CDR2 reads YYREEE (reference sequence). Trimming took off 2 bases at V and 7 bases at J, with 15 bases between the two ends. In nucleotides, the CDR3 is TGTGCCAGCAGCTTATTCCACCAGGCTCCTGAAAAACTGTTTTTT. It codes for CASSLFHQAPEKLFF. Using reference TRBV5-4 and TRBJ1-4 for the parts outside the CDR3, the full variable domain is ETGVTQSPTHLIKTRGQQVTLRCSSQSGHNTVSWYQQALGQGPQFIFQYYREEENGRGNFPPRFSGLQFPNYSSELNVNALELDDSALYLCASSLFHQAPEKLFFGSGTQLSVL.

In this sample, this clone turned up once. The chain uses TRBV5-1 and TRBJ1-1, with 9 bases matching TRBD1. Germline V lookup: CDR1 SGHRS, CDR2 YFSETQ. J lost 5 bases, V lost 4 bases, and 6 bases had no gene match. The CDR3 spans 14 residues. The CDR3 nucleotides read TGCGCCAGCAGCACTTACAGGGGGCCAACTGAAGCTTTCTTT. It codes for CASSTYRGPTEAFF.

This clone has only one observation. The chain recombines TRBV28 with TRBJ1-4, with no clear D. CDR1 and CDR2 from the germline V gene are MDHEN and SYDVKM. V shed 5 bases and J shed 11 bases, with 15 bases lying between them. This CDR3 region has 13 residues. The DNA of the CDR3 is TGTGCCAGCAGTCCCTCGGGGTTAGGGAAACTGTTTTTT. Translating gives CASSPSGLGKLFF.